The 11 T cell receptor beta chains below all came from one sample that was sequenced in a study of blood T cell repertoires in COVID-19. Assay used: immunoSEQ multiplex PCR; TCRdb lists only in-frame clones, some missing. The sample lists 240,000 or so clones; around 86% were seen once. Input material: peripheral blood. These receptors came from an older woman with active or convalescent COVID-19.

Details on this clone: The junction and the germline gene differ at one end; a read error may be behind it. J is TRBJ2-1 and V is TRBV6-6; 7 nucleotides agree with TRBD2. This CDR3 region has 13 residues. Germline loops: CDR1 MNHNY, CDR2 SVGAGI (reference sequence). DNA of the CDR3: TGTGCCAGCAGCGCCCTAAGTGGAGCGGGGTGCATCTTC. This encodes CASSALSGAGCIF.

The chain joins TRBV18 to TRBJ1-1; D is unresolved. Germline-derived CDR1 and CDR2 are KGHSH and LQKENI. Trimming left V 4 bases short and J 2 bases short, with 8 bases between. The CDR3 has 13 residues. CDR3 loop: CASSQHSNTEAFF. The CDR3 DNA follows: TGTGCCAGCTCACAGCACAGCAACACTGAAGCTTTCTTT.

The rearrangement joins TRBV7-6 to TRBJ1-6; 8 bases align to TRBD1. V was pared by 0 bases and J by 9 bases, with 7 bases of the junction left unmatched. The germline CDR1 and CDR2 sequences are SGHVS and FNYEAQ. The CDR3 consists of 16 residues. The CDR3 DNA sequence: TGTGCCAGCAGCTTAGCCCTGGACAGGGCTGGTTCACCCCTCCACTTT. Translation gives CASSLALDRAGSPLHF.

A word on this clone: Other DNA sequences in this sample translate to the same CDR3. The V call is TRBV12-3 or TRBV12-4, the J call TRBJ1-2; the D gene is possibly TRBD1 (5 bases). Trimming took off 3 bases at V and 2 bases at J, with 7 bases between the two ends. The length of the CDR3 is 13 residues. The CDR3 reads CASSLTENYGYTF. The CDR3, as DNA: TGTGCCAGCAGTTTGACAGAGAACTATGGCTACACCTTC.

This chain uses TRBV6-5 with TRBJ2-1; perhaps TRBD2 as D (6 bases). The CDR3 consists of 12 residues. Per the germline V gene, CDR1 is MNHEY and CDR2 is SVGAGI. V lost 9 bases and J 7 bases, leaving 13 bases between the germline ends. Here the CDR3 reads CASKGEANEQFF. The DNA for the CDR3 is TGTGCCAGTAAAGGGGAGGCGAATGAGCAGTTCTTC.

This chain connects TRBV5-6 to TRBJ2-1; D is undetermined. This CDR3 is built from 13 residues. The germline V and J ends were trimmed by 0 bases and 7 bases, with 8 bases remaining between them. Looked up from germline, CDR1 is SGHDT and CDR2 is YYEEEE. CDR3 sequence: CASSLVQTNEQFF. CDR3 bases: TGTGCCAGCAGCTTGGTACAGACGAATGAGCAGTTCTTC.

V and J are TRBV21-1 and TRBJ1-2. TRBV21-1 is a listed pseudogene. The CDR3 has 10 residues. The CDR3 bases are TGTGCCACACGGGTCTATGGCTACACCTTC. Translated: CATRVYGYTF.

The CDR3 DNA reads TGTGCCAGCAGCTCAGGAGACAGGGGAGGATCTGGCTACACCTTC. The encoded protein is CASSSGDRGGSGYTF. The chain links TRBV7-9 to TRBJ1-2, with 8 bases that match TRBD1. The CDR3 totals 15 residues. Germline values: CDR1 SEHNR, CDR2 FQNEAQ (reference sequence). V dropped 4 bases and J dropped 7; count of bases not matched to a gene: 11.

This rearrangement joins TRBV6-1 to TRBJ1-6; D not resolved. The germline CDR1 and CDR2 sequences are MNHNS and SASEGT. Deletions cut 2 bases from V and 13 bases from J, with 18 bases between. The CDR3 spans 15 residues. CDR3 nucleotide sequence: TGTGCCAGCAGTGAACAAGGAAGGACTTGGCTGCCCCTCCACTTT. Translated: CASSEQGRTWLPLHF.

This clone was counted once. Germline is not matched at one junction end, which may reflect a read error. This chain connects TRBV10-1 to TRBJ1-1; D is ambiguous. The CDR3 loop spans 16 amino acids. Germline CDR1 reads WNHNN; CDR2 reads SYGVQD (reference sequence). The CDR3 loop is CASGDLKQLKNTEAFF. The CDR3 nucleotides read TGCGCCAGCGGTGACTTAAAACAGCTAAAGAACACTGAAGCTTTCTTT.

The V and J genes are TRBV29-1 and TRBJ1-2; the D gene is possibly TRBD1 (5 bases). The CDR3 runs 12 residues. V was trimmed by 5 bases and J by 11 bases, leaving 18 bases between them. The V gene's germline CDR1 is SQVTM and CDR2 ANQGSEA. CDR3 in amino acids: CSVREGPGGYTF. CDR3 nucleotides: TGCAGCGTTCGGGAGGGACCTGGAGGGTACACCTTC.